This TCR beta chain was captured by sequencing in a study of T cell responses to AZD1222 COVID-19 vaccine. Points from the study as a whole: There were mostly white British donors and more females than males, and clonal diversity was possibly underestimated. Compared with day 0, the breadth and depth of the Spike-specific TCR repertoire rose significantly after two doses of AZD1222. Baseline serology detected seropositivity in only six AZD1222 recipients. Vaccine-associated CD4 TCRs ranged over spike, dominating at 160-218 and 743-854.

Details on this clone: The antigen is not known.

Sequencing used immunoSEQ multiplex PCR; TCRdb keeps in-frame clones, though not all of them. The sample holds approximately 180,000 clones, roughly nine tenths seen once. The TCR comes from an adult who received the MenACWY meningococcal vaccine as a control. This material consisted of peripheral blood, taken 28 days after the second dose of the MenACWY control vaccine.

The CDR3 protein is CASSLGPLAGYSSYNEQFF. CDR3 nucleotides: TGTGCCAGCAGTTTAGGGCCTCTAGCGGGGTATAGCTCCTACAATGAGCAGTTCTTC. The chain uses TRBV27 and TRBJ2-1, with 9 bases lining up with TRBD2. The germline V gene has CDR1 MNHEY and CDR2 SMNVEV (reference sequence). CDR3 length: 19 amino acids. Trimming removed 2 bases from V and 0 bases from J; junction bases left unmatched: 11.